These T cell receptor beta chains were read from a single sample in a study of cytomegalovirus exposure and HLA in healthy donors. TCRdb keeps only in-frame clones here, not all; method: immunoSEQ multiplex PCR. The sample comprises roughly 200,000 clones, more than 60% of which are singletons, and roughly 3.7% rests with the top ten. Material for sequencing was PBMCs. All receptors derive from a woman aged 55-69 years in good health and CMV-seropositive. The conserved cysteine and the conserved F or W are not part of the CDR3 here. Not every row has a clone size; where given, it reads once, few, many or a size class.

j_call,v_call,clone_size,cdr3_aa
TRBJ2-3,TRBV18,-,ASSQGLESTDTQY
TRBJ2-7,TRBV4-3,-,ASSQDTGGTANEQY
TRBJ1-2,TRBV2,-,ASSEQGAGYGYT
TRBJ2-7,TRBV2,few,ASSAARGVGLDEQY
TRBJ2-1,TRBV19,-,ASSIRGGIYNEQF
TRBJ1-4,TRBV7-9,-,ASIGANEKLF
TRBJ1-3,TRBV27,-,ASRTHLQGAGNTIY
TRBJ2-7,TRBV6-1,-,ASSPGTNLYEQY
TRBJ1-6,TRBV5-4,-,ASSPGGRTSYSPLH
TRBJ1-2,TRBV7-2,-,ASSHPGTGTSGYT
TRBJ2-2,TRBV5-1,-,ASSLGASGNTGELF
TRBJ2-7,TRBV29-1,-,SVELGQGESDEQY
TRBJ2-4,TRBV19,-,ASRVGGRLAKNIQY